The rows below give T cell receptor beta chains drawn from one sample of a study of identical twins. Via MiXCR, TCRdb re-called the 5' RACE reads, giving one row per CDR3 protein. This table holds about 390,000 distinct CDR3 sequences, 9% found once. Sequenced input: naive T cells sorted from blood. These receptors were taken from a woman aged 50 to 60 in good health. The CDR3 runs from the conserved cysteine through the conserved F or W. The D gene is left open where the match is weak. Size is omitted from some rows. Given values are once, few, many or a class for expanded clones.

DNA,CDR3,size,J,D,length,V
TGCAGCGCCTCAGGTAGGACGGCCTACAATGAGCAGTTCTTC,CSASGRTAYNEQFF,many,TRBJ2-1,NA,14,TRBV29-1
TGCGCCAGCAGCAGCCGCAGGGGAATGTTGGACTACAATGAGCAGTTCTTC,CASSSRRGMLDYNEQFF,many,TRBJ2-1,NA,17,TRBV5-1
TGTGCCAGCAGCCCGGGGGGGACTCACAATGAGCAGTTCTTC,CASSPGGTHNEQFF,NA,TRBJ2-1,TRBD2,14,TRBV7-8
TGCGCCAGCAGCCTATTCTACCAGGACAATGAGCAGTTCTTC,CASSLFYQDNEQFF,few,TRBJ2-1,NA,14,TRBV5-1
TGTGCCAGCAGTCCCCCCCAGGGACAGGGTACCGGCTACACCTTC,CASSPPQGQGTGYTF,NA,TRBJ1-2,TRBD1,15,TRBV28
TGCAGCGTCCACAGGGGGAACGAGCAGTACTTC,CSVHRGNEQYF,many,TRBJ2-7,TRBD1,11,TRBV29-1
TGCGCCAGCAGCCCTCGGGTAGGGGGGGATGAGCAGTTCTTC,CASSPRVGGDEQFF,few,TRBJ2-1,NA,14,TRBV5-1
TGTGCCAGCTCACCAATAGCTTTCTTT,CASSPIAFF,few,TRBJ1-1,NA,9,TRBV18
TGTGCCAGCAGCCCAACGGGACTAGCGTTACCAGAGCAGTTCTTC,CASSPTGLALPEQFF,many,TRBJ2-1,TRBD2,15,TRBV7-9
TGTGCCACCAGTCCTTACAGGGGGAGCTCCTACAATGAGCAGTTCTTC,CATSPYRGSSYNEQFF,NA,TRBJ2-1,TRBD1,16,TRBV24-1
TGCGCCAGCAGCTTGAGGTCAGGGATTTTGAACACTGAAGCTTTCTTT,CASSLRSGILNTEAFF,NA,TRBJ1-1,NA,16,TRBV5-1
TGTGCCAGTCACAGGGAAAGCTATGGCTACACCTTC,CASHRESYGYTF,many,TRBJ1-2,NA,12,TRBV19
TGCGCCAGCAGCTTGGAAGGTAGCGGCAATGAGCAGTTCTTC,CASSLEGSGNEQFF,NA,TRBJ2-1,NA,14,TRBV5-1
TGTGCCACCATCCCCGGGCAGAACGCGAACACCGGGGAGCTGTTTTTT,CATIPGQNANTGELFF,many,TRBJ2-2,NA,16,TRBV15
TGTGCCAGCAGATTCGGGGAGGGCGGCTACACCTTC,CASRFGEGGYTF,few,TRBJ1-2,NA,12,TRBV6-5
TGTGCCAGCAGGCCCACGGGAGGTAGCAATCAGCCCCAGCATTTT,CASRPTGGSNQPQHF,many,TRBJ1-5,NA,15,TRBV6-2/TRBV6-3
TGTGCCAGCAGTTTTGACAGCCCGCAGTATTTT,CASSFDSPQYF,NA,TRBJ2-3,NA,11,TRBV28
TGTGCCAGCAGTTACCGGTTAGAGCAGTTCTTC,CASSYRLEQFF,few,TRBJ2-1,NA,11,TRBV28
TGTGCCAGCAGTTTAGTGGCTAGTCTATACAATGAGCAGTTCTTC,CASSLVASLYNEQFF,many,TRBJ2-1,NA,15,TRBV12-3/TRBV12-4
TGTGCCAGCAGTTACGAGTCGGCACTAGCGGGAGGCGGTGAGCAGTTCTTC,CASSYESALAGGGEQFF,many,TRBJ2-1,TRBD2,17,TRBV6-5
TGCGCCAGCAGCTTGGGGGGGAGGTCTGAAGCTTTCTTT,CASSLGGRSEAFF,few,TRBJ1-1,NA,13,TRBV5-1
TGTGCCACCAGCTTTCCAGCGGGAAGCACAGATACGCAGTATTTT,CATSFPAGSTDTQYF,NA,TRBJ2-3,TRBD2,15,TRBV15
TGTGCCAGCAGTGTGGGACATGCCTATGGCTACACCTTC,CASSVGHAYGYTF,few,TRBJ1-2,NA,13,TRBV2
TGCGCCAGCAGCCAAGATATCGGGACAGGGAGCGGCGACACCTTC,CASSQDIGTGSGDTF,once,TRBJ1-2,TRBD1,15,TRBV4-1
TGCGCCAGCAGCTTGGATGGGACAGGGGTTGAGACCCAGTACTTC,CASSLDGTGVETQYF,NA,TRBJ2-5,TRBD1,15,TRBV5-1
TGTGCCAGCACCTTATCGGGGATCAGTACCGGGGAGCTGTTTTTT,CASTLSGISTGELFF,many,TRBJ2-2,NA,15,TRBV12-3/TRBV12-4
TGCAGTGCTAGTTTTTCCGGGACAGGGGTGGTTCTCCACTTT,CSASFSGTGVVLHF,few,TRBJ1-6,TRBD1,14,TRBV20-1
TGTGCCAGCAGCCAGCAGTCCTACGAGCAGTACTTC,CASSQQSYEQYF,many,TRBJ2-7,NA,12,TRBV7-9